The 21 T cell receptor beta chains in this list originate from one sample, sequenced in a study of OX40 agonist ivuxolimab in advanced cancers. Only in-frame clones appear in the TCRdb table, and some are missing; sequencing was by immunoSEQ multiplex PCR. The sample includes about 53,000 clones, more than 70% of them seen just once. The sequencing used CD4+ or CD8+ T cells sorted from blood, collected in a trial of the OX40 agonist ivuxolimab. The receptors shown here come from an adult with an advanced solid tumor such as melanoma, head and neck, liver or kidney cancer.

The chain employs TRBV30 and TRBJ2-7; D unresolved. Germline V CDR1 and CDR2: GTSNPN, SVGIG (reference sequence). Trimming removed 1 base from V and 3 bases from J, with 13 bases in between. The CDR3 contains 14 residues. The CDR3 coding sequence is TGTGCCTGGAGTGCTGCTTTATCGCTCTACGAGCAGTACTTC. Translating gives CAWSAALSLYEQYF.

This clone has only one observation. This chain joins TRBV2 and TRBJ2-3; D is unclear. V shed 1 base and J shed 4 bases, with 9 bases lying between them. The V gene's germline CDR1 is SNHLY and CDR2 FYNNEI. The length of the CDR3 is 14 residues. CDR3 coding DNA: TGTGCCAGCAGTGAAGGTAGGGCCCCAGATACGCAGTATTTT. Its protein product is CASSEGRAPDTQYF. Based on the CDR3 plus reference TRBV2 and TRBJ2-3, the full variable domain is EPEVTQTPSHQVTQMGQEVILRCVPISNHLYFYWYRQILGQKVEFLVSFYNNEISEKSEIFDDQFSVERPDGSNFTLKIRSTKLEDSAMYFCASSEGRAPDTQYFGPGTRLTVL.

The chain carries TRBV4-3 and TRBJ2-4; 11 positions agree with TRBD2. The CDR3 totals 18 residues. The V gene end was trimmed by 4 bases and the J gene end by 4 bases; junction bases not matched to a gene: 12. Germline loops: CDR1 LGHNA, CDR2 YSLEER. CDR3 protein: CASSPLLAGVGLKNIQYF. CDR3 nucleotide sequence: TGCGCCAGCAGCCCCCTACTAGCGGGAGTTGGCTTGAAAAACATTCAGTACTTC.

The CDR3 sequence is CASNREGADTQYF. CDR3 bases: TGTGCCAGCAACAGGGAGGGCGCAGATACGCAGTATTTT. The chain couples TRBV2 to TRBJ2-3, with a possible D match to TRBD2 (7 bases). Looked up from germline, CDR1 is SNHLY and CDR2 is FYNNEI. The CDR3 has 13 residues. With 7 bases removed from V and 4 bases from J, the gap between germline ends came to 12 bases.

The chain joins TRBV7-9 to TRBJ1-2; D is undetermined. The germline V gene encodes CDR1 SEHNR and CDR2 FQNEAQ (reference sequence). V lost 3 bases to trimming and J lost 2 bases, with 16 bases between them. This CDR3 has 16 residues. The CDR3 nucleotides are TGTGCCAGCAGCTTTAAAGCAGAGCACCCGAACTATGGCTACACCTTC. This gives the protein CASSFKAEHPNYGYTF.

V and J are TRBV15 and TRBJ2-3, with 9 bases fitting TRBD2. CDR3 length: 18 amino acids. V dropped 0 bases and J dropped 2; count of bases not matched to a gene: 9. The germline V gene has CDR1 LNHNV and CDR2 YYDKDF (reference sequence). The CDR3 DNA reads TGTGCCACCAGCAGAGATCCGCCGACTAGCGGATACACAGATACGCAGTATTTT. It codes for CATSRDPPTSGYTDTQYF.

CDR3 bases: TGTGCCAGCAGCCCCTCTGGTCGGGACTACGAGCAGTACTTC. Translating gives CASSPSGRDYEQYF. The gene calls are TRBV11-2 and TRBJ2-7, with a tentative D call TRBD2 (5 bases). V lost 5 bases to trimming and J lost 3 bases, with 14 bases between them. The CDR3 is 14 amino acids. Germline V CDR1 and CDR2: SGHAT, FQNNGV.

This chain links TRBV7-2 with TRBJ1-1; D is possibly TRBD1 (6 bases). Germline-derived CDR1 and CDR2 are SGHTA and FQGNSA. The CDR3 spans 16 residues. Trimming removed 1 base from V and 0 bases from J, with 12 bases in between. For the CDR3, the DNA is TGTGCCAGCAGCTTAGGGGGGGCGAAACTGAACACTGAAGCTTTCTTT. Translated, it gives CASSLGGAKLNTEAFF.

This sequence joins TRBV14 and TRBJ2-1; 8 bases line up with TRBD2. Germline V gene data show CDR1 as SGHDN and CDR2 as FVKESK. The CDR3 is 15 amino acids. J lost 10 bases, V lost 1 base, and 9 bases had no gene match. CDR3 bases: TGTGCCAGCAGCCAAGCCGGTAGCGGGATATGGGAGCAGTTCTTC. It yields the protein CASSQAGSGIWEQFF.

This chain links TRBV7-2 with TRBJ2-7; D is uncertain. The V end lost 5 bases, the J end lost 2 bases, and 4 bases lay between the germline ends. The V gene's germline CDR1 is SGHTA and CDR2 FQGNSA. The CDR3 has 11 amino acids. The chain's CDR3 is CASSETYEQYF. The CDR3 DNA reads as TGTGCCAGCAGCGAGACCTACGAGCAGTACTTC.

The chain joins TRBV27 to TRBJ2-7; 8 positions agree with TRBD2. Trimming at V came to 5 bases and at J to 3 bases, leaving 9 bases not matched to a gene. Germline CDR1 MNHEY, CDR2 SMNVEV (reference sequence). The CDR3 consists of 15 residues. CDR3: CASSLGRGSGYEQYF. In DNA form, the CDR3 reads TGTGCCAGCAGTCTCGGGAGGGGGAGCGGCTACGAGCAGTACTTC.

The gene calls are TRBV7-8 and TRBJ2-1; 7 nucleotides agree with TRBD2. This CDR3 comprises 14 residues. V was clipped by 8 bases and J by 3 bases; unmatched bases: 7. Per the germline V gene, CDR1 is SGHVS and CDR2 is FQNEAQ. CDR3 DNA: TGTGCCAGCCGCGGGACTATCCACTACAATGAGCAGTTCTTC. Protein sequence: CASRGTIHYNEQFF.

The CDR3 spells CASSSRGANVLTF. CDR3 sequence (DNA): TGTGCCAGCAGCTCCCGTGGGGCCAACGTCCTGACTTTC. The chain uses TRBV5-4 and TRBJ2-6; D uncertain. The V end lost 3 bases, the J end lost 3 bases, and 4 bases lay between the germline ends. Germline V gives CDR1 SGHNT, CDR2 YYREEE (reference sequence). The CDR3 length is 13 residues.

CDR3 sequence: CASSLGQGFHEQYF. The CDR3 coding sequence is TGTGCCAGCAGCCTAGGACAGGGCTTCCACGAGCAGTACTTC. The rearrangement links TRBV11-2 to TRBJ2-7; TRBD1 matches 8 bases. In germline, CDR1 is SGHAT, CDR2 FQNNGV. The CDR3 spans 14 residues. J was trimmed by 5 bases and V by 5 bases; bases with no gene match: 8.

The chain uses TRBV19 and TRBJ1-5; D is perhaps TRBD1 (6 bases). CDR1 is LNHDA, CDR2 SQIVND, per germline (reference sequence). Between the trimmed V and J ends, which lost 3 bases and 1 base, there was a span of 13 bases. CDR3 length: 16 residues. For the CDR3, the DNA is TGTGCCAGTAGTATTTCGGGGGGGCTGAGCAATCAGCCCCAGCATTTT. It specifies CASSISGGLSNQPQHF.

This clone appeared a few times. The chain employs TRBV6-6 and TRBJ2-3; D is undetermined. The length of the CDR3 is 14 residues. Germline V gives CDR1 MNHNY, CDR2 SVGAGI (reference sequence). The V end lost 0 bases, the J end lost 3 bases, and 7 bases lay between the germline ends. The chain's CDR3 is CASSYSMSTDTQYF. DNA of the CDR3: TGTGCCAGCAGTTACTCGATGAGTACAGATACGCAGTATTTT.

J is TRBJ2-3 and V is TRBV11-2; TRBD2 matches at 8 bases. V lost 2 bases, J lost 7 bases, and 11 bases stayed unmatched. There are 16 residues in the CDR3. Germline CDR1 is SGHAT and CDR2 is FQNNGV. As DNA, the CDR3 is TGTGCCAGCAGCTTATACGGCGGGAGGACTAGTAATACGCAGTATTTT. It translates to CASSLYGGRTSNTQYF.

The V and J genes are TRBV18 and TRBJ2-7; D is ambiguous. CDR1 KGHSH and CDR2 LQKENI come from the germline V gene. The CDR3 loop spans 18 amino acids. The V end was cut by 1 base, the J end by 1 base, with 20 bases between. CDR3 sequence (DNA): TGTGCCAGCTCACCACTCGCTAGTCAGTTTGGGCGTTCCTACGAGCAGTACTTC. Its translation: CASSPLASQFGRSYEQYF.

This chain links TRBV4-2 with TRBJ1-3; D unresolved. V was pared by 5 bases and J by 0 bases, with 14 bases between. This CDR3 region has 16 residues. Germline assignment: CDR1 LGHNA and CDR2 YNFKEQ. The CDR3 nucleotides are TGTGCCAGCAGCGCCCGCTCAGTCATCTCTGGAAACACCATATATTTT. This encodes CASSARSVISGNTIYF.

The gene calls are TRBV7-8 and TRBJ2-7, with 7 bases that match TRBD2. Germline V gene data show CDR1 as SGHVS and CDR2 as FQNEAQ. The J segment lost 2 bases and the V segment lost 3 bases, leaving 13 bases of the junction unmatched. CDR3 length: 17 amino acids. The CDR3 sequence is CASSFGWEGRNPYEQYF. DNA of the CDR3: TGTGCCAGCAGCTTTGGGTGGGAGGGCCGGAACCCCTACGAGCAGTACTTC.

The rearrangement links TRBV7-6 to TRBJ1-1, with unresolved D. Germline V lookup: CDR1 SGHVS, CDR2 FNYEAQ. V lost 4 bases and J 0 bases, leaving 6 bases between the germline ends. This CDR3 contains 13 residues. DNA for the CDR3: TGTGCCAGCAGCTCCGACATGAACACTGAAGCTTTCTTT. It translates to CASSSDMNTEAFF.